This T cell receptor beta chain was sequenced for a study of blood T cell repertoires in COVID-19 (dated by TCRdb to 2018 to 2021). Turning to the overall study: Collaborator samples came from the United States, Italy and Spain and covered acute and convalescent phases of COVID-19. Samples were obtained from the ongoing ImmuneRACE study (first 160 participants) and from over 1,000 subjects provided by 6 global collaborators. The sample metadata nearly always contained a de-identified subject ID, COVID-19 status, age in years and sex. The repertoires were made available in a free public database intended to serve as a resource for research on the immune response to SARS-CoV-2. HLA class I and class II types, where available, came from metadata supplied by the sample provider rather than from assay-based typing. Subjects who had been exposed to COVID-19, were actively infected with it, or had recovered from it provided the deeply sampled blood TCRbeta repertoires that made up the dataset. The prospective study material was composed of cDNA or gDNA derived from T cells, B-cell-depleted T cells, or PBMCs.

The immunoSEQ Assay, a bias-controlled multiplex PCR, was used to amplify TCRbeta CDR3 regions from genomic DNA. In the original analysis: The number of nucleated cells in each sample was estimated by amplification of reference gene primers within the assay. Sequence reads were collapsed and filtered to measure the absolute abundance of every unique TCRbeta CDR3 rearrangement. For each sample, productive Simpson clonality was calculated as the square root of Simpson's diversity index across productive rearrangements. TCRdb obtained this table from immuneACCESS and retained in-frame rearrangements with V and J assigned. These tables miss some clones; where compared with another copy, unresolved V genes account for less than half of the shortfall, and the remainder is unexplained. The DNA was the basis for D and trimming; V, J and clone size are from that table. Counted in this sample were about 190,000 clones; roughly 80% of them appeared once. The top ten hold around 6.9% of the sample.

About this clone: Its antigen specificity is not known. No per-base quality is available; no much larger clone lies one base away.

Paper-wide results and their limitations: How much clinical and demographic metadata was included differed by source and by participant, and the metadata was provided uncurated.

The CDR3 goes from the cysteine to the phenylalanine over 14 residues. The kept DNA is CDR3 alone, 42 bases in frame from the first base. CDR1 and CDR2 were assigned from the germline V gene as SNHLY and FYNNEI. The V end gives up 7 bases and the J end 9 bases, leaving 7 bases in the junction not matched to a gene. Each collaborating institution followed its own protocols to collect whole blood in K2EDTA tubes. For TCRbeta analysis, collaborators shipped samples as frozen whole blood, isolated PBMCs, or DNA extracted from either of those sample types. The source material was peripheral blood. This clonotype was obtained from a man in his fifties or sixties with acute or convalescent COVID-19. The V and J genes are TRBV2 and TRBJ2-1; TRBD2 aligns with 12 central bases. The bases are TGTGCCAGCAACCCTAGCGGGAGGGCCCTTGAGCAGTTCTTC. The encoded protein is CASNPSGRALEQFF.